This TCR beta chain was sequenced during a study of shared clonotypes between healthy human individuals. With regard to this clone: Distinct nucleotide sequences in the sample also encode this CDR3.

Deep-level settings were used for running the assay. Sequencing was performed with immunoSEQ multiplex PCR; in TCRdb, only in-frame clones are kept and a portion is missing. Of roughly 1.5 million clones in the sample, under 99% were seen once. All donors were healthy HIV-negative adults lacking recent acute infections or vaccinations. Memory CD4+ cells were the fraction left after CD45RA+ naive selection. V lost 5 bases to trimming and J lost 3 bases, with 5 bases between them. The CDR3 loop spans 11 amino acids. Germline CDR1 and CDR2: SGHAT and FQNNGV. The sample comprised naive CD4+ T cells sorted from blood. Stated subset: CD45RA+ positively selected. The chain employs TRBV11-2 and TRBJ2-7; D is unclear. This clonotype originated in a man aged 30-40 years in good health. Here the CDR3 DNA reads TGTGCCAGCAGCGCATACTACGAGCAGTACTTC. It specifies CASSAYYEQYF.